The TCR beta chain under discussion was sequenced for a study of cytomegalovirus exposure and HLA in healthy donors. Whole-study findings and limits: Among immune exposure information, only CMV serostatus was available. Based on reports, TCR beta sequences accurately predicted HLA-A and HLA-B alleles for most subjects. It was shown in a later analysis that HLA-associated TCR beta chains were more clonally expanded than other, equally common chains.

Details on this clone: Its antigen is still unknown.

V was trimmed by 0 bases and J by 3 bases, leaving 12 bases between them. Looked up from germline, CDR1 is MNHNY and CDR2 is SVGAGI (reference sequence). CDR3 length: 15 residues. The PCR employed 60 Vbeta primers together with 13 Jbeta primers. Only in-frame clones appear in the TCRdb table, and some are missing; sequencing was by immunoSEQ multiplex PCR. The sample lists fewer than 200,000 clones; roughly 80% were seen once. The specimen sequenced was PBMCs. The TCR comes from a female donor in good health and CMV-seronegative. The chain couples TRBV6-6 to TRBJ2-7, with D possibly matching TRBD1 (7 bases). The CDR3 DNA reads TGTGCCAGCAGTTACTCGACAGGGACTGGCTACGAGCAGTACTTC. Its protein product is CASSYSTGTGYEQYF.